Shown below are 5 T cell receptor beta chains from a single sample sequenced in a study of a mutant IDH1 vaccine in newly diagnosed glioma. TCRdb's table, derived via immunoSEQ multiplex PCR, lists solely in-frame clones and lacks some. The table records tens of thousands of clones, 91% of them present only once. The time point was: baseline, week 1 (first vaccination visit). Treatment in this sample: pre-vaccination baseline after standard-of-care therapy. Sample: PBMCs, taken from a glioma patient treated with radiotherapy, temozolomide or both. The receptors shown here come from a man aged 50 to 59 with glioma.

Here the CDR3 DNA reads TGCGCCAGCAGACGAATCGGACAGAATCGTGGCTACACCTTC. Protein product: CASRRIGQNRGYTF. The gene calls are TRBV4-1 and TRBJ1-2; perhaps TRBD1 as D (6 bases). This CDR3 has 14 residues. Trimming cost V 6 bases and J 7 bases, with 18 bases left between them. Germline-derived CDR1 and CDR2 are MGHRA and YSYEKL.

The chain couples TRBV9 to TRBJ2-1; the D gene is possibly TRBD1 (5 bases). Between the trimmed V and J ends, which lost 3 bases and 2 bases, there was a span of 12 bases. Germline V lookup: CDR1 SGDLS, CDR2 YYNGEE. This CDR3 has 15 amino acids. The CDR3 nucleotides are TGTGCCAGCAGCGCAGACGGACATCCCTACAATGAGCAGTTCTTC. Its translation: CASSADGHPYNEQFF.

This chain joins TRBV15 and TRBJ2-1; 13 bases match TRBD2. CDR3 size: 17 residues. The germline V gene has CDR1 LNHNV and CDR2 YYDKDF (reference sequence). The ends lost 3 bases at V and 4 bases at J; junction bases unmatched: 6. The CDR3 nucleotides read TGTGCCACCAGCAGGGACGGGACTAGCGGGGTGTACAATGAGCAGTTCTTC. Translation gives CATSRDGTSGVYNEQFF.

The chain employs TRBV5-5 and TRBJ2-7, with 13 positions matching TRBD2. The V gene end was trimmed by 4 bases and the J gene end by 4 bases; junction bases not matched to a gene: 5. From germline, CDR1 is SGHKS and CDR2 YYEKEE (reference sequence). This CDR3 contains 15 residues. CDR3 in amino acids: CASSTSGGAVYEQYF. The CDR3 region has the DNA TGTGCCAGCAGCACTAGCGGGGGGGCCGTATACGAGCAGTACTTC. Full variable domain (rest looked up from reference TRBV5-5 and TRBJ2-7): DAGVTQSPTHLIKTRGQQVTLRCSPISGHKSVSWYQQVLGQGPQFIFQYYEKEERGRGNFPDRFSARQFPNYSSELNVNALLLGDSALYLCASSTSGGAVYEQYFGPGTRLTVT.

V gene TRBV6-5 combines with J gene TRBJ2-5, with unresolved D. V was cut by 2 bases and J by 5 bases, with 6 bases left in between. The CDR3 extends over 12 amino acids. CDR1 and CDR2 (germline): MNHEY, SVGAGI. CDR3 loop: CASSYGRETQYF. In DNA form, the CDR3 reads TGTGCCAGCAGTTACGGTCGGGAGACCCAGTACTTC.